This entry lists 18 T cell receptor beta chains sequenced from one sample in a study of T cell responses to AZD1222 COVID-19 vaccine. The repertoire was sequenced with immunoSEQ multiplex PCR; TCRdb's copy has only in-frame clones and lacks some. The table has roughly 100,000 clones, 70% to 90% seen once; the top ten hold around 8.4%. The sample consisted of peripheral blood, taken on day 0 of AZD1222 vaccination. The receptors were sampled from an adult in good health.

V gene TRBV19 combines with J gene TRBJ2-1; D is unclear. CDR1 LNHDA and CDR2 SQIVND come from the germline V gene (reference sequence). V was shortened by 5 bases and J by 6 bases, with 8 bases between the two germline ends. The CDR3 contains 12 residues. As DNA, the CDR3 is TGTGCCAGTAGTCTCCGGCCCAATGAGCAGTTCTTC. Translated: CASSLRPNEQFF. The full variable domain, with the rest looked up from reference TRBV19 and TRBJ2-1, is DGGITQSPKYLFRKEGQNVTLSCEQNLNHDAMYWYRQDPGQGLRLIYYSQIVNDFQKGDIAEGYSVSREKKESFPLTVTSAQKNPTAFYLCASSLRPNEQFFGPGTRLTVL.

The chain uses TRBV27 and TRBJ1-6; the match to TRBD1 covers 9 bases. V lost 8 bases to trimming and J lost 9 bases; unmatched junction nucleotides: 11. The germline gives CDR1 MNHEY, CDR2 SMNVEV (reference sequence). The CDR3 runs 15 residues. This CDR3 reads CASSFGGTGISPLHF. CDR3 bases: TGTGCCAGCTCTTTTGGGGGGACAGGGATTTCACCCCTCCACTTT.

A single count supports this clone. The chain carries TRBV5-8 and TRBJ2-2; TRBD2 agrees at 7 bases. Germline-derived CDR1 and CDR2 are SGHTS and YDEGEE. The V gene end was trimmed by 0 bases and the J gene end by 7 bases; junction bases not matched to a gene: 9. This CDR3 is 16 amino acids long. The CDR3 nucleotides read TGTGCCAGCAGCTTGGCCGGGGCGGGAGCTATCGGGGAGCTGTTTTTT. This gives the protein CASSLAGAGAIGELFF. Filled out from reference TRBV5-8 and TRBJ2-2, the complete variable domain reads EAGVTQSPTHLIKTRGQQATLRCSPISGHTSVYWYQQALGLGLQFLLWYDEGEERNRGNFPPRFSGRQFPNYSSELNVNALELEDSALYLCASSLAGAGAIGELFFGEGSRLTVL.

CDR3 in DNA: TGTGCCAGCAGCTTTGGACCCAACGAATACGAGCAGTACTTC. This encodes CASSFGPNEYEQYF. The chain joins TRBV7-9 to TRBJ2-7, with D hard to call. Trimming left V 3 bases short and J 4 bases short, with 13 bases between. The CDR3 has 14 residues. The germline V gene has CDR1 SEHNR and CDR2 FQNEAQ (reference sequence).

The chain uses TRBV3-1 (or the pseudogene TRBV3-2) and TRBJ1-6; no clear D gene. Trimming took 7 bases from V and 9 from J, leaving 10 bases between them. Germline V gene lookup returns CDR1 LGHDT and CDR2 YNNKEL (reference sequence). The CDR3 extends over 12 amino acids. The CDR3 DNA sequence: TGTGCCAGCACCTTAGGAAGTTCACCCCTCCACTTT. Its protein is CASTLGSSPLHF.

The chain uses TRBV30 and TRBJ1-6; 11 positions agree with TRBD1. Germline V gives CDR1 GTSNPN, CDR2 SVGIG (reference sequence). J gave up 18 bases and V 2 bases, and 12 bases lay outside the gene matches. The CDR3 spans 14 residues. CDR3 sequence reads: CAWSLGQGVDLPHF. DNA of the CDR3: TGTGCCTGGAGTTTGGGACAGGGGGTAGACTTACCCCACTTT.

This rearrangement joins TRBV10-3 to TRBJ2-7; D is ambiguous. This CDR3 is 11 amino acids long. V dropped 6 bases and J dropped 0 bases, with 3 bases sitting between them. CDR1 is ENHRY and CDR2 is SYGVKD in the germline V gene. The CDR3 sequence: CAISPSYEQYF. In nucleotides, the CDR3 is TGTGCCATCAGCCCCTCCTACGAGCAGTACTTC.

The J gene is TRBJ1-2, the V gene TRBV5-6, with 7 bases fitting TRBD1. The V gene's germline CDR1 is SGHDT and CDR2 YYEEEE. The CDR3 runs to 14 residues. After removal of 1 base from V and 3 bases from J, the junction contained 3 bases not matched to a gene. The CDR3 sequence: CASSLIGQDYGYTF. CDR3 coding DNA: TGTGCCAGCAGCTTGATTGGACAGGACTATGGCTACACCTTC.

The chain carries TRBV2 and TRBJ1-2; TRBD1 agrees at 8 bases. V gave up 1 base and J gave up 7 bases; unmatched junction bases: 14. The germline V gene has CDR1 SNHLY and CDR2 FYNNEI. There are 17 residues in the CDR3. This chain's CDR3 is CASSEGGQGARAFGYTF. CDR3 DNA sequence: TGTGCCAGCAGTGAAGGGGGCCAGGGGGCGCGGGCTTTTGGCTACACCTTC.

CDR3 bases: TGCGCCAGCAGCTTGATGAGGGATCGCACCGGGGAGCTGTTTTTT. Encoded protein: CASSLMRDRTGELFF. This sequence joins TRBV5-1 and TRBJ2-2, with a weak D call TRBD2 (5 bases). The CDR3 spans 15 residues. The germline V gene encodes CDR1 SGHRS and CDR2 YFSETQ. Between the trimmed V and J ends, which lost 1 base and 4 bases, there was a span of 11 bases.

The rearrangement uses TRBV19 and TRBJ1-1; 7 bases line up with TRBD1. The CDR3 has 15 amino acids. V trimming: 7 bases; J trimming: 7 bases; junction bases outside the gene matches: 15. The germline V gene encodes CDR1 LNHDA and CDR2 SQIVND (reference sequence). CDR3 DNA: TGTGCCAGTACAGACAGGGACCGTTGGAGGGGTGAAGCTTTCTTT. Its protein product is CASTDRDRWRGEAFF. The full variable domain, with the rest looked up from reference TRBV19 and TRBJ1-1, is DGGITQSPKYLFRKEGQNVTLSCEQNLNHDAMYWYRQDPGQGLRLIYYSQIVNDFQKGDIAEGYSVSREKKESFPLTVTSAQKNPTAFYLCASTDRDRWRGEAFFGQGTRLTVV.

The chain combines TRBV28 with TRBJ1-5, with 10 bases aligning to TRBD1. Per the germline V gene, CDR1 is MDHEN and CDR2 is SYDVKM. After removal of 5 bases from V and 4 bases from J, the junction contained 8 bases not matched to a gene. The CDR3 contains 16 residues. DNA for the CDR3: TGTGCCAGCAGTCAAGACAGGGGGCTAAGAAATCAGCCCCAGCATTTT. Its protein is CASSQDRGLRNQPQHF.

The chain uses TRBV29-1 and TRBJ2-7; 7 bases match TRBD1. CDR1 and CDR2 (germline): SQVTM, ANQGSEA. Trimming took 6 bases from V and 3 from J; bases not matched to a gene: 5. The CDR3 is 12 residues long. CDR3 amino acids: CSVTGSGYEQYF. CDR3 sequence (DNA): TGCAGCGTGACAGGGTCAGGCTACGAGCAGTACTTC.

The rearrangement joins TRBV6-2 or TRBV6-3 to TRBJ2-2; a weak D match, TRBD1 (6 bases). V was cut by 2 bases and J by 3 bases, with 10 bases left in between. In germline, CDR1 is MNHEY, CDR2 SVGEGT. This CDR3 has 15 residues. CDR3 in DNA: TGTGCCAGCAGTTACCGGGACATATACACCGGGGAGCTGTTTTTT. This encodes CASSYRDIYTGELFF.

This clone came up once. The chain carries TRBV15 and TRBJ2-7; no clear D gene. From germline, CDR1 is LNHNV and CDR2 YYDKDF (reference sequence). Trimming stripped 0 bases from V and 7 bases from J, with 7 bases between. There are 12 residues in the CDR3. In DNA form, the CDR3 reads TGTGCCACCAGCAGAGACCCGAGGGAGCAGTACTTC. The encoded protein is CATSRDPREQYF.

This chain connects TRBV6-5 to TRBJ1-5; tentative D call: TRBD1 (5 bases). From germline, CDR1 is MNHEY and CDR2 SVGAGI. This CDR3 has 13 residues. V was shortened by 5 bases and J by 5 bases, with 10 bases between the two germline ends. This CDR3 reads CASSRTRDQPQHF. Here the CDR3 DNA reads TGTGCCAGCAGTCGGACAAGGGATCAGCCCCAGCATTTT.

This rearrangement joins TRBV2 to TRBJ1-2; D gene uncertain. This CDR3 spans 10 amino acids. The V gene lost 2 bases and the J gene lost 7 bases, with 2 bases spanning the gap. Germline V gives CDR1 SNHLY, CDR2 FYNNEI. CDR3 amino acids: CASSEFGYTF. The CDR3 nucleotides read TGTGCCAGCAGTGAATTTGGCTACACCTTC.

The CDR3 sequence is CASSPTTGQGHEQYF. The CDR3, as DNA: TGTGCCAGCTCACCAACTACGGGACAGGGCCACGAGCAGTACTTC. The chain employs TRBV18 and TRBJ2-7; 9 bases map to TRBD1. The V gene end was trimmed by 2 bases and the J gene end by 5 bases; junction bases not matched to a gene: 7. The V gene's germline CDR1 is KGHSH and CDR2 LQKENI. This CDR3 spans 15 amino acids.